The TCR beta chain under discussion was sequenced for a study of blood T cell repertoires in COVID-19. About the study: Researchers got acute and convalescent COVID-19 samples from the United States, Italy and Spain.

Seattle patients were enrolled during active infection and followed longitudinally. In the source study's methods: Estimates of nucleated cell counts were drawn from the amplification of reference gene primers. The table came from immunoSEQ multiplex PCR; TCRdb's copy has only in-frame clones and leaves some out. Clone size and V and J calls were adopted from that table, with D and trimming inferred from the DNA. The sample has a few hundred thousand clones; roughly 90% are singletons. Germline V gene data show CDR1 as SGHRS and CDR2 as YFSETQ. V lost 2 bases to trimming and J lost 7 bases, with 16 bases between them. The CDR3 has 16 residues.

J is TRBJ1-6 and V is TRBV5-1; D is unresolved. Sequenced sample: peripheral blood. The receptor comes from a man aged 50 to 59 with COVID-19, enrolled during active disease. The DNA of the CDR3 is TGCGCCAGCAGCTTTTGGGCCCTTGACGCAAATTCACCCCTCCACTTT. As protein: CASSFWALDANSPLHF.